These 23 T cell receptor beta chains came from one sample sequenced in a study of cytomegalovirus exposure and HLA in healthy donors. A multiplex PCR was run with 60 Vbeta primers and 13 Jbeta primers. TCRdb keeps only in-frame clones here, not all; method: immunoSEQ multiplex PCR. The sample yields 200,000 to 250,000 clones, 81% seen once. Sequenced input: PBMCs. The receptors shown here come from a woman aged 60-75 years in good health and CMV-seropositive.

The chain recombines TRBV28 with TRBJ2-7; D remains unclear. This CDR3 contains 16 residues. V gave up 4 bases and J gave up 2 bases, with 18 bases separating them. Germline V gives CDR1 MDHEN, CDR2 SYDVKM. CDR3 protein: CASSWAPKPPTYEQYF. CDR3 DNA sequence: TGTGCCAGCAGTTGGGCCCCAAAACCCCCAACCTACGAGCAGTACTTC.

The chain couples TRBV5-6 to TRBJ2-5; 7 bases match TRBD1. Trimming took 1 base from V and 1 from J; bases not matched to a gene: 16. The germline V gene has CDR1 SGHDT and CDR2 YYEEEE. This CDR3 has 19 residues. The CDR3 bases are TGTGCCAGCAGCTTGCCTGAAAATAAACCCCGGGACAGCCAAGAGACCCAGTACTTC. Amino acid sequence: CASSLPENKPRDSQETQYF.

The V and J genes are TRBV9 and TRBJ1-1; D is unclear. Germline CDR1 and CDR2: SGDLS and YYNGEE. Trimming took off 0 bases at V and 5 bases at J, with 11 bases between the two ends. The CDR3 length is 14 residues. CDR3 sequence (DNA): TGTGCCAGCAGCGTAGAACCGACCGGGACTGAAGCTTTCTTT. Protein product: CASSVEPTGTEAFF. The full variable domain, completed using reference TRBV9 and TRBJ1-1, is DSGVTQTPKHLITATGQRVTLRCSPRSGDLSVYWYQQSLDQGLQFLIQYYNGEERAKGNILERFSAQQFPDLHSELNLSSLELGDSALYFCASSVEPTGTEAFFGQGTRLTVV.

The gene calls are TRBV5-1 and TRBJ2-2; 7 positions agree with TRBD1. CDR1 is SGHRS, CDR2 YFSETQ, per germline. V trimming: 4 bases; J trimming: 0 bases; junction bases outside the gene matches: 3. The CDR3 has 15 amino acids. The CDR3, as DNA: TGCGCCAGCAGCCCGACAGGGTCGAACACCGGGGAGCTGTTTTTT. It is translated as CASSPTGSNTGELFF. Drawing the rest from reference TRBV5-1 and TRBJ2-2, the complete variable domain is KAGVTQTPRYLIKTRGQQVTLSCSPISGHRSVSWYQQTPGQGLQFLFEYFSETQRNKGNFPGRFSGRQFSNSRSEMNVSTLELGDSALYLCASSPTGSNTGELFFGEGSRLTVL.

This clone was seen just once. The V and J genes are TRBV7-2 and TRBJ1-1; 7 bases agree with TRBD1. V shed 2 bases, J shed 0 bases, and the junction held 6 bases outside the gene matches. This CDR3 contains 16 residues. The germline V gene has CDR1 SGHTA and CDR2 FQGNSA. The CDR3 DNA reads as TGTGCCAGCAGCTTACGAGACAGGGCCATGAACACTGAAGCTTTCTTT. It yields the protein CASSLRDRAMNTEAFF.

V gene TRBV6-5 combines with J gene TRBJ2-7; perhaps TRBD2 as D (5 bases). CDR1 is MNHEY and CDR2 is SVGAGI in the germline V gene. V was clipped by 2 bases and J by 0 bases, with 11 bases between them. The CDR3 extends over 15 amino acids. Here the CDR3 reads CASSYGLASSYEQYF. For the CDR3, the DNA is TGTGCCAGCAGTTACGGTTTAGCGAGCTCCTACGAGCAGTACTTC.

The genes are TRBV14 and TRBJ2-1; 15 positions match TRBD2. J was trimmed by 4 bases and V by 4 bases; bases with no gene match: 2. The CDR3 consists of 16 residues. Germline V gives CDR1 SGHDN, CDR2 FVKESK. This CDR3 reads CASSPGTSGRYNEQFF. DNA for the CDR3: TGTGCCAGCAGCCCTGGGACTAGCGGGAGGTACAATGAGCAGTTCTTC.

This rearrangement joins TRBV5-6 to TRBJ2-7; tentative D call: TRBD2 (5 bases). Trimming took off 4 bases at V and 3 bases at J, with 23 bases between the two ends. The CDR3 runs 17 residues. CDR1 and CDR2 (germline): SGHDT, YYEEEE. Here the CDR3 reads CASSLLVSEGVYYEQYF. The CDR3 DNA reads TGTGCCAGCAGCCTCCTGGTTTCCGAGGGAGTCTACTACGAGCAGTACTTC. Full variable domain (rest looked up from reference TRBV5-6 and TRBJ2-7): DAGVTQSPTHLIKTRGQQVTLRCSPKSGHDTVSWYQQALGQGPQFIFQYYEEEERQRGNFPDRFSGHQFPNYSSELNVNALLLGDSALYLCASSLLVSEGVYYEQYFGPGTRLTVT.

The V and J genes are TRBV19 and TRBJ2-2; D not certain. The CDR3 contains 13 residues. Germline values: CDR1 LNHDA, CDR2 SQIVND (reference sequence). V was clipped by 4 bases and J by 7 bases, with 10 bases between them. CDR3 protein: CASSTPGGGELFF. Here the CDR3 DNA reads TGTGCCAGTAGTACCCCGGGTGGCGGGGAGCTGTTTTTT.

The chain links TRBV5-1 to TRBJ2-7; 7 nucleotides align to TRBD1. In germline, CDR1 is SGHRS, CDR2 YFSETQ. Trimming cost V 0 bases and J 6 bases; bases outside gene matches: 12. The CDR3 runs 16 residues. CDR3 amino acids: CASSLAPGQRALEQYF. CDR3 nucleotides: TGCGCCAGCAGCTTGGCCCCGGGACAGAGAGCCCTCGAGCAGTACTTC.

As to this clone: The sample contains more than one DNA sequence encoding this CDR3. The V call is TRBV30, the J call TRBJ1-1; possible D gene TRBD1, 5 bases. Germline CDR1 GTSNPN, CDR2 SVGIG (reference sequence). This CDR3 contains 13 residues. V shed 5 bases and J shed 2 bases, with 12 bases lying between them. CDR3 DNA sequence: TGTGCCTGGGGAGCAGGGCCAAACACTGAAGCTTTCTTT. Amino acid sequence: CAWGAGPNTEAFF.

The chain is built from TRBV28 and TRBJ2-4; 7 bases are shared with TRBD2. The V segment lost 6 bases and the J segment 2 bases; nucleotides outside the gene matches: 4. CDR1 and CDR2 from the germline V gene are MDHEN and SYDVKM. The CDR3 loop spans 14 amino acids. The DNA of the CDR3 is TGTGCCAGCAGGGGGCGGGAGCCCAAAAACATTCAGTACTTC. It codes for CASRGREPKNIQYF. Full variable domain (missing parts from reference TRBV28 and TRBJ2-4): DVKVTQSSRYLVKRTGEKVFLECVQDMDHENMFWYRQDPGLGLRLIYFSYDVKMKEKGDIPEGYSVSREKKERFSLILESASTNQTSMYLCASRGREPKNIQYFGAGTRLSVL.

This chain joins TRBV4-2 and TRBJ2-3, with TRBD2 identical over 8 bases. Germline CDR1 and CDR2: LGHNA and YNFKEQ. The CDR3 has 15 amino acids. With 0 bases clipped from V and 4 bases from J, the junction kept 3 bases outside the gene matches. CDR3 sequence (DNA): TGTGCCAGCAGCCAAGATCGAGCGGGGGCAGATACGCAGTATTTT. This encodes CASSQDRAGADTQYF.

V and J are TRBV29-1 and TRBJ2-2; 7 bases fit TRBD1. Trimming at V came to 5 bases and at J to 5 bases, leaving 8 bases not matched to a gene. The CDR3 spans 14 residues. Germline loops: CDR1 SQVTM, CDR2 ANQGSEA. CDR3 nucleotides: TGCAGCGTTACCAGGCAGGGGGTGACCGGGGAGCTGTTTTTT. Translating gives CSVTRQGVTGELFF.

This clone turned up a few times. The rearrangement links TRBV14 to TRBJ2-1, with 12 positions matching TRBD2. CDR1 is SGHDN and CDR2 is FVKESK in the germline V gene. This CDR3 is 15 amino acids long. J gave up 2 bases and V 4 bases, and 0 bases lay outside the gene matches. The CDR3 loop reads CASSRTSGTYNEQFF. The CDR3 bases are TGTGCCAGCAGCCGGACTAGCGGGACCTACAATGAGCAGTTCTTC. The full variable domain, rest sourced from reference TRBV14 and TRBJ2-1, is EAGVTQFPSHSVIEKGQTVTLRCDPISGHDNLYWYRRVMGKEIKFLLHFVKESKQDESGMPNNRFLAERTGGTYSTLKVQPAELEDSGVYFCASSRTSGTYNEQFFGPGTRLTVL.

In its sample, this clone was seen a few times. This chain uses TRBV6-1 with TRBJ1-1; 10 nucleotides align to TRBD1. The V gene's germline CDR1 is MNHNS and CDR2 SASEGT. This CDR3 has 14 amino acids. The J segment lost 5 bases and the V segment lost 4 bases, leaving 4 bases of the junction unmatched. As DNA, the CDR3 is TGTGCCAGCAGTGCTGACAGGGGGCTTACTGAAGCTTTCTTT. Its protein is CASSADRGLTEAFF.

This chain joins TRBV27 and TRBJ2-7, with 10 bases aligning to TRBD2. This CDR3 region has 17 residues. The V segment lost 2 bases and the J segment 2 bases; nucleotides outside the gene matches: 9. Germline CDR1 and CDR2: MNHEY and SMNVEV (reference sequence). The CDR3 is CASSLTASGSTTYEQYF. The CDR3 DNA follows: TGTGCCAGCAGTTTAACAGCTAGCGGGAGTACGACCTACGAGCAGTACTTC.

Comment on this clone: The junction differs from germline at one of its ends, possibly a read error. This chain joins TRBV7-9 and TRBJ2-1, with D uncertain. The CDR3 consists of 12 residues. The V gene's germline CDR1 is SEHNR and CDR2 FQNEAQ (reference sequence). The CDR3 sequence: CSSSHLLHEQFF. The CDR3 region has the DNA TGTTCCAGCAGCCATCTACTACATGAGCAGTTCTTC.

This clone appeared once. V and J are TRBV5-1 and TRBJ2-3, with TRBD2 identical over 8 bases. V was pared by 5 bases and J by 2 bases, with 4 bases of the junction left unmatched. CDR1 is SGHRS and CDR2 is YFSETQ in the germline V gene. This CDR3 is built from 14 residues. The CDR3 reads CASSPGGLTDTQYF. CDR3 nucleotides: TGCGCCAGCAGTCCGGGGGGGCTCACAGATACGCAGTATTTT.

The V gene is TRBV9, the J gene TRBJ2-7, with a possible D match to TRBD1 (6 bases). The V end lost 4 bases, the J end lost 7 bases, and 9 bases lay between the germline ends. The CDR3 totals 11 residues. CDR1 and CDR2 from the germline V gene are SGDLS and YYNGEE. The CDR3 nucleotides read TGTGCCAGCAGCCCCAGGGGAGAGCAGTACTTC. Its protein is CASSPRGEQYF.

This clone was recorded once. The chain recombines TRBV5-1 with TRBJ1-2; D possibly corresponds to TRBD1 (6 bases). V lost 0 bases, J lost 8 bases, and 11 bases lay in between. From germline, CDR1 is SGHRS and CDR2 YFSETQ. CDR3 length: 13 amino acids. The CDR3 here is CASSLAGGHGYTF. Written as DNA, the CDR3 is TGCGCCAGCAGCTTGGCCGGGGGGCACGGCTACACCTTC.

The rearrangement joins TRBV5-1 to TRBJ2-1; D unresolved. The CDR3 sequence is 13 residues long. Looked up from germline, CDR1 is SGHRS and CDR2 is YFSETQ. Trimming took 4 bases from V and 4 from J, leaving 9 bases between them. The CDR3 DNA sequence: TGCGCCAGCAGCGCCGACAAGTACAATGAGCAGTTCTTC. As protein: CASSADKYNEQFF.

The chain combines TRBV6-6 with TRBJ2-1, with D tentatively TRBD2 (7 bases). This CDR3 spans 14 amino acids. Germline V gene lookup returns CDR1 MNHNY and CDR2 SVGAGI (reference sequence). Trimming took off 8 bases at V and 6 bases at J, with 17 bases between the two ends. CDR3 coding DNA: TGTGCCAGCCGGGGGCTAGCGGAGCTCAATGAGCAGTTCTTC. Translating gives CASRGLAELNEQFF.